This T cell receptor beta chain stems from a study of molecular identifiers for immune sequencing clone quantification. TCRdb processed the PCR reads anew with MiXCR; each CDR3 protein has one entry. The sample carries approximately 54,000 distinct CDR3 sequences, almost 25% recorded once. Trimming cost V 0 bases and J 9 bases; bases outside gene matches: 10. The CDR3 has 14 amino acids. Per germline, CDR1 SQVTM and CDR2 ANQGSEA. This clonotype was seen many times. The clonotype was recovered from a human donor in good health. Some libraries in this study had Jurkat cell RNA spiked in. The gene calls are TRBV29-1 and TRBJ2-7; 8 nucleotides line up with TRBD1. The sequenced sample was naive CD8+ T cells from blood, with Jurkat cell RNA spiked in. Regarding subset: FACS-sorted CD8+CD4-CCR7+CD45RA+ naive T cells. The CDR3 is CSVEEQAGGEGQYF. Here the CDR3 DNA reads TGCAGCGTTGAAGAACAGGCAGGGGGCGAGGGGCAGTACTTC.